This T cell receptor beta chain was retrieved from a study of blood T cell repertoires in COVID-19. Study overall: Acute and convalescent COVID-19 samples came from the United States, Italy and Spain. Nucleic acid was either cDNA or gDNA, and it came from T cells, B-cell-depleted T cells, or PBMCs.

The trim removed 6 bases at V and 4 bases at J, leaving 1 base unmatched. Germline CDR1 is SNHLY and CDR2 is FYNNEI. The CDR3 spans 13 residues. TCRdb's copy holds only in-frame clones and misses some; the assay was immunoSEQ multiplex PCR. The table includes hundreds of thousands of clones, approximately 86% detected once. Cohorts were based on clinical histories the participants reported. J is TRBJ2-3 and V is TRBV2, with 10 bases fitting TRBD1. The TCR sequence derives from a woman aged 40 to 55 with acute COVID-19. What was sequenced was PBMCs or T cells enriched from blood (not recorded which). CDR3 protein: CASRTGGADTQYF. CDR3 coding DNA: TGTGCCAGCAGGACAGGGGGCGCAGATACGCAGTATTTT.